The entry below gives a single TCR beta chain sequence along with its context. What this receptor recognizes is not known. Qualities for individual bases were not recorded, and no much larger clone is one base off. CDR1 and CDR2 were assigned from the germline V gene as SGHAT and FQNNGV. The CDR3 goes from the cysteine to the phenylalanine over 15 residues. CDR3 DNA only is kept here, 45 bases in frame from base 1. Trimming accounts for 1 base at V and 2 bases at J, while the number of junction bases matched to no gene is 2. Receptor libraries were prepared by the immunoSEQ multiplex PCR assay. The multiplex PCR relied on a mix of 60 forward primers for TCR Vbeta segments and 13 reverse primers for TCR Jbeta segments. Amplification of the CDR3 region of rearranged TCR beta genes was performed with a multiplex PCR assay on genomic DNA. The Illumina HiSeq System was used to sequence the amplified TCR beta libraries as 87-base-pair reads. Per the authors' processing: A later analysis tallied 75 million to 95 million unique TCR beta chains across the approximately 670 repertoires, and roughly 11 million of those chains were shared by two or more donors. A nearest-neighbor algorithm error-corrected the raw reads and collapsed the reads into unique sequences, merging closely related sequences to remove PCR and sequencing errors. CDR3 sequences were aligned to IMGT reference sequences to assign V, D and J gene segments. For a sequence to be retained, a match of at least six nucleotides to both a V gene segment and a J gene segment was required. Rearrangements were classified as productive when the CDR3 lacked stop codons and remained in frame with V and J, and all other rearrangements were classified as non-productive. Following IMGT convention, CDR3 was defined as the stretch from the second conserved V-encoded cysteine up to the conserved J-encoded phenylalanine. The earlier analysis of 500 to 600 of the donors excluded sequences that lacked an unambiguous match to a single V gene segment. In an earlier analysis of approximately 590 of the donors, V segments were called functional above 56.7% productive rearrangements and were called segregating when the between-donor standard deviation exceeded 5%. To diagnose cytomegalovirus status from the catalog of TCR beta chain sequences, a statistical classification framework was built. In a later analysis, TCR nucleotide sequences were compared against IMGT/GENE-DB human TR gene sequences so that V and J genes could be assigned. In a later analysis, CDR3 sequences and most-parsimonious VDJ recombination scenarios were assigned using the TCRdist pipeline. In a later analysis, every TCR beta chain was defined by the combination of its CDR3 amino acid sequence and its V-gene family, and reads without a unique V-gene family were dropped. In a later analysis, around 600 highly shared, low-generation-probability nucleotide sequences were removed to address suspected cross-contamination and a sequencing artifact. In a later analysis, a clonal expansion index was calculated for each public chain from normalized within-repertoire ranks of inferred template counts. In a later analysis, generation probabilities were computed with a VDJ recombination model fitted to out-of-frame rearrangements, and the resulting probabilities were checked against IGoR. In a later analysis, TCR-TCR, TCR-HLA and TCR-CMV co-occurrence was scored with hypergeometric tests, and a repertoire-size bias correction was applied to TCR pairs. False discovery rates were estimated in a later analysis by permuting HLA or CMV assignments 20 times. In a later analysis, co-occurring TCRs were grouped using DBSCAN, and TCRdist sequence similarity was added for clustering within HLA-allele-positive subsets. Repertoires with fewer than 30,000 or more than 120,000 public chains were left out of co-occurrence clustering, as were several repertoires with anomalous nucleotide sharing. TCRdb carries this immuneACCESS record with in-frame sequences only. Its versions omit some clonotypes, under half of them owing to an unresolved V gene in the studies checked, with the rest unexplained. The V and J calls and clone size come from that table; D and trimming were worked out from the DNA. This sample comprises roughly 150,000 clones, about 72% of them detected only once. In total, the top ten clones hold over 1.1% of the sample.

The data belong to a study of cytomegalovirus exposure and HLA in healthy donors (dated by TCRdb to between 2016 and 2019). Regarding the research as a whole: An earlier analysis of approximately 550 of the donors reported roughly 300 Gb of sequence data and around 120 million unique TCR beta sequences from approximately 180 million T cells. In addition to the first cohort of 650 to 750 subjects, a separate validation cohort of 130 or so different subjects was used. The study used immunosequencing to profile the T cell repertoires of 600 to 850 subjects and linked those repertoires to cytomegalovirus serostatus. Rather than drawing on any new phenotypic data, the later analysis identified candidate immune exposures from TCR beta sequences and the way those sequences occurred across donors. The genetic ancestry cluster associated with self-reported Caucasian donors included 70% to 85% of the 398 genotyped donors. Because of strong linkage in the cohort, a few DR-DQ haplotypes were treated as single units for association and clustering. A later genetic analysis used genome-wide SNP genotypes for 398 of the 666 donors, treating that subset as a discovery cohort. The study aimed to test whether cataloging public T cell receptors could reveal signatures of past pathogen exposure. The study combined high-throughput TCR immunosequencing, statistical association of individual TCRs with disease status, and machine learning to predict cytomegalovirus infection status. Donor age, sex, ethnicity and CMV serostatus were compiled together with the repertoire data. All discovery cohort repertoires had been generated using a single sequencing platform. Roughly 300 gigabases of sequencing data and tens of millions of unique TCR sequences were included in an early release covering roughly 600 HLA-typed donors. In an earlier analysis of a few hundred of the donors, high-throughput TCR beta sequencing was used to judge whether each TCR beta V gene segment behaved as functional or pseudogenic. Typing coverage varied by locus: roughly 620-630 donors for A, B, C, DRB1 and DQB1; more than 500 for DQA1; about 590 for DPA1; approximately 470 for DPB1. A later analysis re-analyzed previously published TCR beta repertoires from 666 donors and added high-resolution HLA genotyping to study TCR occurrence patterns. On average, roughly 240,000 unique TCR beta nucleotide sequences were sequenced per donor among a few hundred genotyped donors of the cohort, with around 19% of those sequences being non-productive. HLA typing included class I and class II loci at four-digit resolution.

The cohort consisted of some 670 healthy bone marrow donors. At the time of sampling, all cohort members were nominally healthy, though unrecorded immune exposures were likely present. The donor tested CMV seronegative, placing the donor among the roughly 400 seronegative members of the cohort. A peripheral blood sample was provided by each donor, and peripheral blood mononuclear cells were used for TCR beta sequencing. Genomic DNA extraction from the blood cell samples was performed with the Qiagen DNeasy Blood Extraction Kit. Broad study findings and their caveats: The presence/absence analyses assumed that sequencing depth was roughly uniform across donors, and that assumption may not be true. A further reported finding was that TCR beta sequences accurately predicted the HLA-A and HLA-B alleles for most subjects in the first cohort. Because counts were too low, seventeen rarely observed V segments, including chromosome 9 orphons, were excluded from the earlier analysis of around 640 of the donors. This cohort had only TCR beta chains sequenced, and the lack of alpha or paired-chain data limited which features could be detected. V-gene and J-gene trimming of TCR beta chains was associated with a missense DCLRE1C variant in a later genetic analysis, and the association was replicated in an independent cohort. The classifier was reported to diagnose cytomegalovirus status with high specificity and sensitivity in both the original and validation cohorts. In a later analysis, the rate of TCR association differed among HLA loci, with DRB1 alleles having the most associated TCRs and HLA-C alleles having the fewest. In an earlier analysis of approximately 600 of the donors, most TCR beta V segments were observed in productive rearrangements about 87% or about 30% of the time, broadly matching IMGT annotations. Because the 87-base-pair reads could not distinguish some IMGT-functional V segments, including TRBV6-2 and TRBV6-3, those segments were excluded. In the study, around 150 TCR beta chains were listed as associated with cytomegalovirus. Assigning TCR associations to individual alleles was difficult when HLA alleles, especially DR and DQ, strongly co-occurred. HLA typing was unavailable for some donors at each locus, so association tests used only the typed subset. A later analysis found that HLA-associated TCR beta chains were more clonally expanded and had lower generation probabilities than equally common non-associated chains. A cluster of highly shared sequence variants was judged likely to represent a technical artifact of the sequencing pipeline. The only immune exposure information available for the cohort was CMV serostatus. Most TCR sequences were seen in very few donors, while some public TCRs were found in many individuals. Most CMV-associated TCR beta chains appeared to be HLA-restricted in a later analysis, and the HLA associations seemed to be driven largely by CMV exposure. In vitro tests confirmed that three of the cytomegalovirus-associated TCR beta chains recognize cytomegalovirus antigens. In a later analysis, 16,951 TCR beta sequences were associated with specific HLA alleles at a false discovery rate of 0.05. A later genetic analysis reported fewer N-insertions in productive TCRs among donors in an Asian-associated ancestry cluster than the roughly 690-donor mean. The authors suggested that the approach could potentially be generalized to other disease states and immunological phenotypes. Linkage disequilibrium might explain the correlated functional status among segregating V segments, but an unknown experimental factor could not be ruled out. Several of the top co-occurrence clusters appeared to be linked to parvovirus B19, influenza, CMV and Epstein-Barr virus, according to a later analysis.

The clonotype was recovered from a male donor in good health and CMV-seronegative. The chain joins TRBV11-2 to TRBJ2-5, and 9 bases in between align with TRBD2. Sequencing input: PBMCs. Here is the DNA: TGTGCCAGCAGCTTAGGTAGCGGGGGACAAGAGACCCAGTACTTC. The resulting protein is CASSLGSGGQETQYF. Joined to the reference TRBV11-2 and TRBJ2-5 proteins, this CDR3 gives the full variable domain: EAGVAQSPRYKIIEKRQSVAFWCNPISGHATLYWYQQILGQGPKLLIQFQNNGVVDDSQLPKDRFSAERLKGVDSTLKIQPAKLEDSAVYLCASSLGSGGQETQYFGPGTRLLVL.